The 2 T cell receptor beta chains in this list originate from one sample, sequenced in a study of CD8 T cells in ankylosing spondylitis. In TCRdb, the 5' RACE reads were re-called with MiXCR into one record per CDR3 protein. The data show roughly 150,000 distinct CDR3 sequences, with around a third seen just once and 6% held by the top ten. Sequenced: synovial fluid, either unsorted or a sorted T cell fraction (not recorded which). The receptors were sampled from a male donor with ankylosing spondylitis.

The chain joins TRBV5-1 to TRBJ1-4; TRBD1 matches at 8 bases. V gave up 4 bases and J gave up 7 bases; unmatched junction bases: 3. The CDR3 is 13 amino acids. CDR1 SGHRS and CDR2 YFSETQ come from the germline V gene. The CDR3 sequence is CASSTDRVEKLFF. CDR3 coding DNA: TGCGCCAGCAGCACGGACAGGGTTGAAAAACTGTTTTTT.

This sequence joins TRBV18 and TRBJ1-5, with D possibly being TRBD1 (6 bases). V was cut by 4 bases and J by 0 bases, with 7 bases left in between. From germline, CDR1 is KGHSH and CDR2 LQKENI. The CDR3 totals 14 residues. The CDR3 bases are TGTGCCAGCTCACGACAGGCTAGCAATCAGCCCCAGCATTTT. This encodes CASSRQASNQPQHF.